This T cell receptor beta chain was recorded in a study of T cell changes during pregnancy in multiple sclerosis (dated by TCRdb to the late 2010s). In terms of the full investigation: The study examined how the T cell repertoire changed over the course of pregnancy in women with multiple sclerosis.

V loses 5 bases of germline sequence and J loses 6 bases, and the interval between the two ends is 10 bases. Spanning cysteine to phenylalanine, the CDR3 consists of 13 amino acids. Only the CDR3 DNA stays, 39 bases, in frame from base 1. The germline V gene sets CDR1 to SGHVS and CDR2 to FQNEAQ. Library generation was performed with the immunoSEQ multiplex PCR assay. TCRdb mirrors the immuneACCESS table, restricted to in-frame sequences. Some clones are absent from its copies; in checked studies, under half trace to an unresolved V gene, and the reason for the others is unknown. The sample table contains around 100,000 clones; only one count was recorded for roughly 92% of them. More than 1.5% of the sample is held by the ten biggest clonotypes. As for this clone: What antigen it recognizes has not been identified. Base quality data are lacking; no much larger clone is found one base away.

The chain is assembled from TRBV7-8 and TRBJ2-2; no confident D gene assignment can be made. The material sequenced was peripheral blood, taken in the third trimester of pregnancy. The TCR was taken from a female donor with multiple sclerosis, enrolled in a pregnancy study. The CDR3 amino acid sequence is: CASSHSVSGELFF. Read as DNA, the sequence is TGTGCCAGCAGCCATTCGGTCTCCGGGGAGCTGTTTTTT.